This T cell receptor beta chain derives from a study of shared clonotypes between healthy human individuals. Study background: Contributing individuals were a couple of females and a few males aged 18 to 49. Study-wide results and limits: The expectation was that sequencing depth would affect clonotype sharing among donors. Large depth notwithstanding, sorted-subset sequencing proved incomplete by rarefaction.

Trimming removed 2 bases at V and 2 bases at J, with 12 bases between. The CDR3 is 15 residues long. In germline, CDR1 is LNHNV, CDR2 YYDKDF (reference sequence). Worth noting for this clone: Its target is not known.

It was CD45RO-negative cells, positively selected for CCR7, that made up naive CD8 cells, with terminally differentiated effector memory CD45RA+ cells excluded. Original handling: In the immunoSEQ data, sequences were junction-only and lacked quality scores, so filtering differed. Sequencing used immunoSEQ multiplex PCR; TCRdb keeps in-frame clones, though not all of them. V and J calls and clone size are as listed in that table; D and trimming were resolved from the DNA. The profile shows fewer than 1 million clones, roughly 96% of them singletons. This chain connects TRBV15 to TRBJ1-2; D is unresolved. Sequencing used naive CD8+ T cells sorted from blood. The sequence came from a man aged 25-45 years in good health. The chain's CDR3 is CATSRPEERNYGYTF. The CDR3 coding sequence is TGTGCCACCAGCAGACCCGAAGAAAGGAACTATGGCTACACCTTC.